This TCR beta chain was recorded in a study of T cell responses to AZD1222 COVID-19 vaccine. This clone appeared once. V shed 3 bases and J shed 9 bases, with 12 bases lying between them. CDR3 length: 14 amino acids. From germline, CDR1 is SGHAT and CDR2 FQDESV (reference sequence). Sequencing was performed with immunoSEQ multiplex PCR; in TCRdb, only in-frame clones are kept and a portion is missing. The sample holds more than 85,000 clones, approximately 87% seen once. Sample: peripheral blood, taken on day 0 of AZD1222 vaccination. J is TRBJ1-6 and V is TRBV11-1, with D hard to call. The receptor was isolated from an adult in good health. The CDR3 loop reads CASSLGSVPSPLHF. As DNA, the CDR3 is TGTGCCAGCAGCTTGGGGAGCGTTCCTTCACCCCTCCACTTT.